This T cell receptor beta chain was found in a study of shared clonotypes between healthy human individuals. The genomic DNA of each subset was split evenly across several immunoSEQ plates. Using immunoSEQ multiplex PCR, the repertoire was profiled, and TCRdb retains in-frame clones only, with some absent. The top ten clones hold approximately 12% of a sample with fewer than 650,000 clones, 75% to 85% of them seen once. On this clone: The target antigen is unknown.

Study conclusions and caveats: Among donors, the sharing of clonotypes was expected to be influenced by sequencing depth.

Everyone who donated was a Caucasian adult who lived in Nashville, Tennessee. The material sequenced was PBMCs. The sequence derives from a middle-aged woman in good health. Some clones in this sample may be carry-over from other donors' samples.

In DNA, the CDR3 is TGTGCCAGCTCACCACGGGCGGGAGCAGATACGCAGTATTTT. Translating gives CASSPRAGADTQYF. The chain links TRBV18 to TRBJ2-3; TRBD2 matches at 7 bases. CDR1 KGHSH and CDR2 LQKENI come from the germline V gene. The CDR3 runs 14 residues. Germline trimming cut 1 base from V and 4 bases from J; bases unmatched to any gene: 2.